This T cell receptor (beta chain) came from a study of T cell responses to AZD1222 COVID-19 vaccine. The table lists this clone with a few counts. Its antigen remains unidentified. This table comes from immunoSEQ multiplex PCR, and its TCRdb copy is limited to in-frame clones, with some not included. Seen here are approximately 31,000 clones, 85% to 90% observed once, and the top ten hold around 15%. CDR1 and CDR2 (germline): SGHAT, FQNNGV. V gave up 2 bases and J gave up 0 bases, with 8 bases separating them. This CDR3 comprises 16 residues. Study findings and constraints: Vaccine-associated CD4 TCRs ranged over spike, dominating at 160-218 and 743-854. Donors, mostly white British, included more females; clonal diversity was possibly underestimated. Repertoire sampling happened only post peak T cell response.

V usage is TRBV11-2 and J usage is TRBJ1-6; tentative D call: TRBD1 (5 bases). The sequenced sample was peripheral blood, obtained 28 days after the second AZD1222 dose. This receptor was identified in an adult who received the AZD1222 COVID-19 vaccine. The CDR3 nucleotides read TGTGCCAGCAGCTTAAGACAGAGCTCCTATAATTCACCCCTCCACTTT. Encoded protein: CASSLRQSSYNSPLHF.